Each of the 21 T cell receptor beta chains below was sequenced from the same sample in a study of early T cells in non-severe SARS-CoV-2 infection. One entry per CDR3 protein, called by TCRdb with MiXCR from the 5' RACE reads. The sample holds 70,000 to 95,000 distinct CDR3 sequences, more than 7.5% seen once. Sequences were obtained from whole blood. All receptors derive from an adult who was a healthcare worker with PCR-confirmed SARS-CoV-2 infection or an uninfected control (not recorded which).

This clonotype came up many times. V and J are TRBV20-1 and TRBJ1-1, with D tentatively TRBD1 (6 bases). Germline CDR1 DFQATT, CDR2 SNEGSKA (reference sequence). Trimming removed 5 bases from V and 3 bases from J, with 22 bases in between. The CDR3 totals 16 residues. The CDR3 DNA reads as TGCAGTGCTTCAGGGGCAAACTCCCCAAAATACACTGAAGCTTTCTTT. Encoded protein: CSASGANSPKYTEAFF.

This clonotype came up a few times. The chain has TRBV11-2 and TRBJ2-4; a weak D match, TRBD2 (7 bases). The V and J ends lost 5 bases and 6 bases respectively, with 20 bases between them. CDR3 length: 16 residues. CDR1 is SGHAT, CDR2 FQNNGV, per germline. The DNA of the CDR3 is TGTGCCAGCAGCCCAAAGGGGGGGCAGGGACGAAACATTCAGTACTTC. Encoded protein: CASSPKGGQGRNIQYF. Drawing the rest from reference TRBV11-2 and TRBJ2-4, the complete variable domain is EAGVAQSPRYKIIEKRQSVAFWCNPISGHATLYWYQQILGQGPKLLIQFQNNGVVDDSQLPKDRFSAERLKGVDSTLKIQPAKLEDSAVYLCASSPKGGQGRNIQYFGAGTRLSVL.

This clonotype came up many times. The V gene is TRBV28, the J gene TRBJ1-5, with TRBD1 matching 10 bases. Per germline, CDR1 MDHEN and CDR2 SYDVKM. The CDR3 extends over 16 amino acids. Trimming removed 3 bases from V and 1 base from J; junction bases left unmatched: 3. In DNA form, the CDR3 reads TGTGCCAGCAGTTTCAGGACAGGGGGAAGCAATCAGCCCCAGCATTTT. Translated, it gives CASSFRTGGSNQPQHF. Complete variable domain (other parts from reference TRBV28 and TRBJ1-5): DVKVTQSSRYLVKRTGEKVFLECVQDMDHENMFWYRQDPGLGLRLIYFSYDVKMKEKGDIPEGYSVSREKKERFSLILESASTNQTSMYLCASSFRTGGSNQPQHFGDGTRLSIL.

The gene calls are TRBV29-1 and TRBJ2-7; perhaps TRBD1 as D (6 bases). Deletions cut 6 bases from V and 5 bases from J, with 11 bases between. CDR3 length: 11 amino acids. CDR1 is SQVTM, CDR2 ANQGSEA, per germline. The DNA of the CDR3 is TGCAGCGTGACAGGTCCCAACGAGCAGTACTTC. Its translation: CSVTGPNEQYF.

This clonotype was found many times. The chain recombines TRBV20-1 with TRBJ2-1; TRBD2 agrees at 9 bases. Per germline, CDR1 DFQATT and CDR2 SNEGSKA (reference sequence). The CDR3 has 14 amino acids. V shed 2 bases, J shed 9 bases, and the junction held 8 bases outside the gene matches. DNA for the CDR3: TGCAGTGCTAGAAAGGCTAGCGGGATTAGTGAGCAGTTCTTC. Its translation is CSARKASGISEQFF.

This chain connects TRBV3-1 to TRBJ2-2; 8 bases are a match to TRBD2. The germline CDR1 and CDR2 sequences are LGHDT and YNNKEL (reference sequence). The CDR3 is 16 residues long. Germline trimming cut 0 bases from V and 4 bases from J; bases unmatched to any gene: 4. CDR3: CASSQDRLAGTGELFF. The CDR3 DNA reads as TGTGCCAGCAGCCAAGATCGGCTAGCGGGCACCGGGGAGCTGTTTTTT.

This clonotype was detected only a few times. The V call is TRBV7-9, the J call TRBJ2-7; tentatively, D is TRBD2 (6 bases). V was trimmed by 4 bases and J by 5 bases, leaving 12 bases between them. CDR1 and CDR2 from the germline V gene are SEHNR and FQNEAQ (reference sequence). This CDR3 comprises 13 residues. The CDR3 DNA follows: TGTGCCAGCAGCTCGGGGGTGCCGCACGAGCAGTACTTC. Its translation is CASSSGVPHEQYF.

This clonotype was counted many times. The chain couples TRBV7-2 to TRBJ1-5; weak D call: TRBD1 (5 bases). Germline CDR1 is SGHTA and CDR2 is FQGNSA. V was clipped by 2 bases and J by 9 bases, with 17 bases between them. The CDR3 has 15 amino acids. The CDR3 nucleotides read TGTGCCAGCAGCTTAAGGGGCAGGACCAAGGGGCCCCAGCATTTT. This gives the protein CASSLRGRTKGPQHF.

This clonotype was observed many times. V and J are TRBV28 and TRBJ2-5; D may correspond to TRBD1 or TRBD2 (5 bases each). V gave up 6 bases and J gave up 5 bases, with 13 bases separating them. CDR1 is MDHEN, CDR2 SYDVKM, per germline. The CDR3 runs 13 residues. CDR3 coding DNA: TGTGCCAGCAGATTGGGACCTCTGGAGACCCAGTACTTC. It specifies CASRLGPLETQYF. The full variable domain, with the rest looked up from reference TRBV28 and TRBJ2-5, is DVKVTQSSRYLVKRTGEKVFLECVQDMDHENMFWYRQDPGLGLRLIYFSYDVKMKEKGDIPEGYSVSREKKERFSLILESASTNQTSMYLCASRLGPLETQYFGPGTRLLVL.

This clonotype was counted ten times or more. The CDR3, as DNA: TGTGCCAGCAGTTACTCAGGCGGGACTAGTATAGATACGCAGTATTTT. It codes for CASSYSGGTSIDTQYF. V and J are TRBV6-6 and TRBJ2-3; 8 nucleotides agree with TRBD2. Trimming at V came to 0 bases and at J to 5 bases, leaving 7 bases not matched to a gene. Germline CDR1 is MNHNY and CDR2 is SVGAGI (reference sequence). The CDR3 is made up of 16 amino acids.

This clonotype showed up many times. The DNA of the CDR3 is TGTGCCAGCAGCTTAGGGGGACAGGGGGCAGCTGAGCAGTACTTC. It encodes CASSLGGQGAAEQYF. The chain joins TRBV7-2 to TRBJ2-7, with TRBD1 matching over 12 bases. The CDR3 sequence is 15 residues long. Germline V lookup: CDR1 SGHTA, CDR2 FQGNSA. The ends lost 1 base at V and 7 bases at J; junction bases unmatched: 5.

The chain couples TRBV7-6 to TRBJ1-1, with 9 positions matching TRBD1. The CDR3 covers 12 residues. The junction had 4 bases not matched to a gene; V was cut back by 5 bases and J by 9 bases. Germline values: CDR1 SGHVS, CDR2 FNYEAQ. CDR3 DNA: TGTGCCAGCAGCATAACAGGGGGCAAAGCTTTCTTT. Translating gives CASSITGGKAFF.

This clonotype was recorded once. This chain joins TRBV6-1 and TRBJ2-5; unclear D gene. Germline V CDR1 and CDR2: MNHNS, SASEGT. V lost 8 bases, J lost 3 bases, and 22 bases lay in between. The CDR3 is 16 amino acids. The CDR3 reads CASSVTSWVAKETQYF. The DNA of the CDR3 is TGTGCCAGCTCGGTAACCTCTTGGGTCGCAAAAGAGACCCAGTACTTC.

This clonotype was recorded at least ten times. The chain has TRBV6-5 and TRBJ2-7; a weak D match, TRBD1 (6 bases). CDR3 length: 11 amino acids. Per the germline V gene, CDR1 is MNHEY and CDR2 is SVGAGI. Trimming removed 6 bases at V and 5 bases at J, with 8 bases between. The CDR3 nucleotides read TGTGCCAGCAGCACAGGGAACGAGCAGTACTTC. This gives the protein CASSTGNEQYF.

This clonotype occurred many times. The rearrangement links TRBV20-1 to TRBJ2-3; no firm D call. This CDR3 spans 12 amino acids. Trimming left V 3 bases short and J 5 bases short, with 9 bases between. Germline loops: CDR1 DFQATT, CDR2 SNEGSKA (reference sequence). CDR3 coding DNA: TGCAGTGCTAGCTGGGTGGGAGATACGCAGTATTTT. Translation: CSASWVGDTQYF.

This clonotype was seen many times. The DNA of the CDR3 is TGTGCCAGCAGCTTAGTCGGCGGGAGTAGCGCAGATACGCAGTATTTT. Its protein is CASSLVGGSSADTQYF. V usage is TRBV11-2 and J usage is TRBJ2-3; 7 nucleotides match TRBD2. From germline, CDR1 is SGHAT and CDR2 FQNNGV. CDR3 length: 16 amino acids. The ends lost 1 base at V and 4 bases at J; junction bases unmatched: 8.

This clonotype was seen a few times. The chain couples TRBV6-1 to TRBJ2-7; 8 bases match TRBD1. This CDR3 spans 14 amino acids. Germline lookup yields CDR1 MNHNS and CDR2 SASEGT. V trimming: 2 bases; J trimming: 3 bases; junction bases outside the gene matches: 3. CDR3 loop: CASSEWTGIYEQYF. The DNA of the CDR3 is TGTGCCAGCAGTGAATGGACAGGGATCTACGAGCAGTACTTC.

This clonotype was seen more than once but under ten times. The chain has TRBV19 and TRBJ2-3; 12 nucleotides agree with TRBD2. Germline assignment: CDR1 LNHDA and CDR2 SQIVND (reference sequence). V trimming: 6 bases; J trimming: 6 bases; junction bases outside the gene matches: 10. This CDR3 is built from 16 residues. Here the CDR3 DNA reads TGTGCCAGTAGGACCCTAGCGGGAGGGCGAAGTGATACGCAGTATTTT. Its translation: CASRTLAGGRSDTQYF.

This clonotype was seen ten or more times. The V and J genes are TRBV20-1 and TRBJ2-5; D not resolved. CDR3 length equals 15 residues. The ends were cut back, 1 base at V and 5 bases at J, with 17 bases in the middle. Per the germline V gene, CDR1 is DFQATT and CDR2 is SNEGSKA (reference sequence). The CDR3 DNA follows: TGCAGTGCTAGAGGGGGAAACTTTTGGCGGGAGACCCAGTACTTC. Its protein product is CSARGGNFWRETQYF.

V is TRBV28 and J is TRBJ2-5; weak D call: TRBD2 (5 bases). V was clipped by 6 bases and J by 5 bases, with 19 bases between them. Germline loops: CDR1 MDHEN, CDR2 SYDVKM. The length of the CDR3 is 15 residues. The DNA of the CDR3 is TGTGCCAGCAGCTCTTTGGTGGGAGATCGGGAGACCCAGTACTTC. Its translation is CASSSLVGDRETQYF.

Only a few counts were recorded for this clonotype. The chain combines TRBV12-3 or TRBV12-4 with TRBJ2-7; maybe TRBD2 (5 bases). The CDR3 spans 12 residues. The ends were cut back, 6 bases at V and 7 bases at J, with 13 bases in the middle. The CDR3 loop reads CASSRTSGEQYF. The CDR3 DNA reads TGTGCCAGCAGCCGAACGTCGGGGGAGCAGTACTTC.